This T cell receptor beta chain originates from a study of T-cell memory formation after mild COVID-19 (dated by TCRdb to the early 2020s). In the study overall: TCR sequence clusters from the two donors were found to be largely donor specific. In a couple of donors, T-cell clones that expanded and contracted after mild COVID-19 were followed by sequencing TCRalpha and TCRbeta repertoires longitudinally. The cohort comprised two young, previously healthy adult volunteers, one female and one male. Study-wide findings and limitations: Contracting CD4+ clones turned up mainly in the CM and EM memory subsets, whereas EMRA was where CD8+ clones were enriched. Clones contracting from day 15 to 85 had balanced CD4/CD8 phenotypes, while a second wave expanding from day 15 to 37 was biased towards CD4+. Only a couple of mild cases were covered by the study, and larger cohorts that include severe cases with pre-infection samples were considered necessary. Some responding clones were detected in pre-infection memory, suggesting pre-existing cross-reactive memory T cells joined the SARS-CoV-2 response. Whether the second-wave clones peaking on day 37 were SARS-CoV-2 specific was not confirmed.

Ficoll-Paque density gradient centrifugation was the method used to isolate PBMCs. For this clonotype: This clone's antigen is unknown. It has no much larger one-base neighbor in the sample; base qualities were not kept.

Instrument on record: Illumina NovaSeq 6000. Using 5'RACE with constant-segment primers, TCRalpha and TCRbeta cDNA libraries were constructed, with sample barcodes and unique molecular identifiers added in the process. Trizol reagent was used to extract RNA from every sample. Library amplification was performed in two PCR steps, and a second sample barcode and Illumina TruSeq adapters were introduced in the second step. Libraries were sequenced on an Illumina NovaSeq with 2 x 150 bp paired-end reads. On the study's bioinformatics: Reads were demultiplexed and collapsed into UMI-guided consensus sequences with migec v1.2.7. Using mixcr v2.1.11, UMI consensuses were aligned to TRA and TRB V and J templates and then assembled into clonotypes. A clonotype was counted as expanded or contracted only if both edgeR and NoisET called the change significant, with noise models trained on biological replicates. For edgeR calls, the cutoffs were a false discovery rate-adjusted p below 0.01 and a log2 fold-change threshold of 1. As an exploratory analysis of dynamics, PCA with hierarchical clustering was applied to max-normalized trajectories of the 1000 most abundant clonotypes. Separately sequenced CD4+ and CD8+ repertoires were used to assign the CD4 or CD8 phenotype of responding clones. Using fastp trimming at Q25 and MiXCR clonotype assembly, TCRdb reanalyzed the public sequencing data and kept in-frame beta chains. Entries that share a CDR3 protein sequence are merged under the most common genes and DNA. TCRdb assigned the V and J calls; the authors' analysis was not used. Present in this sample are some 210,000 distinct CDR3 sequences, 27% of which were seen just once. The ten largest clonotypes hold approximately 10% of the sample.

Material for sequencing was PBMCs or a T cell subset sorted from them (not recorded which). The receptor's source is an adult woman who had mild COVID-19 (a few samples of this study predate the infection). The sample titles of this study are shuffled in the database, so cell type and time point are left out; the donor was told from shared clones.

CDR3 loop: CASSLRDRQTGELFF. The DNA sequence is given as TGTGCCAGCAGCTTGCGGGACAGACAGACCGGGGAGCTGTTTTTT. The chain is encoded by TRBV5-8 joined to TRBJ2-2; 7 middle bases align to TRBD1. Ends trimmed: V by 1 base, J by 5 bases; bases unmatched to a gene: 5. CDR1 and CDR2, looked up from the germline V gene, are SGHTS and YDEGEE. From its cysteine to its phenylalanine, the CDR3 spans 15 amino acids. The sequence is cut down to CDR3 DNA, 45 bases in frame from base 1.